The following is a TCR beta chain sequence with its context. Its antigen is unidentified. Naive CD8 populations comprised CD45RO-negative cells positively selected for CCR7, excluding terminally differentiated effector memory CD45RA+ cells. The V gene lost 0 bases and the J gene lost 1 base, with 12 bases spanning the gap. CDR1 and CDR2 (germline): LNHNV, YYDKDF (reference sequence). The CDR3 has 16 residues. These data originate in a study of shared clonotypes between healthy human individuals. Study-wide points: Sequencing depth was predicted to influence how clonotypes are shared among donors. The study sampled only blood, and tissue repertoires likely differ. The four-donor shared clonotypes exceeded non-shared clonotypes in generation probability, with non-shared ones scoring lower.

Authors' methods: As immunoSEQ supplied junction-only sequences (without quality scores), filtering differed. TCRdb keeps only in-frame clones here, not all; method: immunoSEQ multiplex PCR. Clonal size and the V and J genes are those of that table, whereas D and trimming came from the DNA. The repertoire holds over 2 million clones, roughly 94% seen once, with 1% to 1.3% in the top ten. Sequenced sample: naive CD8+ T cells sorted from blood. This chain connects TRBV15 to TRBJ1-2; D might be TRBD1 (6 bases). The source is a man between 18 and 29 years old in good health. The CDR3 nucleotides read TGTGCCACCAGCAGAGATCGGGGGCTCGTTAACTATGGCTACACCTTC. It is translated as CATSRDRGLVNYGYTF.